The 8 T cell receptor beta chains listed next were all sequenced from one sample in a study of memory CD4+ T cells and cytomegalovirus serostatus (dated by TCRdb to between 2018 and 2021). Single viable CD3+CD4+CD8-CD45RO+ cells were sorted as memory CD4+ T cells on a FACSAria II. The receptor library was made with the immunoSEQ multiplex PCR assay. What TCRdb holds here is the immuneACCESS table cut down to in-frame rearrangements. Part of the clones is not present; checked against another copy, under half of the missing clones reflect an unresolved V gene, and the others are unexplained. The sample yields some 41,000 clones; over 65% were counted once. Under 7.5% of the sample is in the top ten clones. The material sequenced was memory CD4+ T cells from blood. The receptor source for this set is an adult in good health and CMV-seronegative.

This clone was recorded once. The rearrangement links TRBV7-8 to TRBJ2-5; no clear D gene. With 5 bases removed from V and 12 bases from J, the gap between germline ends came to 19 bases. The germline V gene encodes CDR1 SGHVS and CDR2 FQNEAQ. The CDR3 spans 13 residues. The CDR3 DNA reads as TGTGCCAGCAGCGAGACGTTAGAGGCAGTGGAGTACTTC. Protein product: CASSETLEAVEYF.

This rearrangement joins TRBV28 to TRBJ1-5; a weak D match, TRBD1 (6 bases). Germline V gene lookup returns CDR1 MDHEN and CDR2 SYDVKM. The ends were cut back, 4 bases at V and 7 bases at J, with 20 bases in the middle. The CDR3 is made up of 16 amino acids. The CDR3 is CASSSLGGGRGQPQHF. The DNA for the CDR3 is TGTGCCAGCAGTTCATTGGGCGGGGGGCGAGGCCAGCCCCAGCATTTT.

The chain uses TRBV5-4 and TRBJ1-3; D call uncertain. Germline loops: CDR1 SGHNT, CDR2 YYREEE (reference sequence). The CDR3 has 16 amino acids. The germline V and J ends were trimmed by 0 bases and 2 bases, with 12 bases remaining between them. The CDR3, as DNA: TGTGCCAGCAGCTTGGGAGGCGGGAATCCTGGAAACACCATATATTTT. This gives the protein CASSLGGGNPGNTIYF.

This chain connects TRBV6-6 to TRBJ1-6; a possible D gene is TRBD1 (6 bases). The CDR3 contains 14 residues. Germline V CDR1 and CDR2: MNHNY, SVGAGI (reference sequence). The V end was cut by 8 bases, the J end by 10 bases, with 18 bases between. CDR3 in DNA: TGTGCCAGCGGAAAAAACAGGGATCACTCACCCCTCCACTTT. Encoded protein: CASGKNRDHSPLHF.

This chain links TRBV7-2 with TRBJ2-1; TRBD1 matches at 7 bases. With 6 bases clipped from V and 4 bases from J, the junction kept 6 bases outside the gene matches. CDR1 is SGHTA and CDR2 is FQGNSA in the germline V gene. The CDR3 has 14 residues. CDR3 nucleotides: TGTGCCAGCAGTGGTTACAGGGGTTACAATGAGCAGTTCTTC. Amino acids: CASSGYRGYNEQFF.

The chain has TRBV7-9 and TRBJ2-1, with TRBD2 matching 7 bases. CDR1 and CDR2 (germline): SEHNR, FQNEAQ (reference sequence). This CDR3 region has 15 residues. Unmatched junction bases numbered 16, after V lost 10 bases and J lost 7 bases. The CDR3 loop is CATPGEGQNRNEQFF. The CDR3 DNA reads TGTGCCACCCCCGGGGAGGGCCAGAACCGGAATGAGCAGTTCTTC. The full variable domain, with the rest looked up from reference TRBV7-9 and TRBJ2-1, is DTGVSQNPRHKITKRGQNVTFRCDPISEHNRLYWYRQTLGQGPEFLTYFQNEAQLEKSRLLSDRFSAERPKGSFSTLEIQRTEQGDSAMYLCATPGEGQNRNEQFFGPGTRLTVL.

CDR3 loop: CASSLGQGSLFGGYTF. The DNA for the CDR3 is TGTGCCAGCAGCCTAGGACAGGGAAGCCTATTCGGTGGCTACACCTTC. The chain joins TRBV7-9 to TRBJ1-2; TRBD1 aligns across 8 bases. CDR1 and CDR2 (germline): SEHNR, FQNEAQ (reference sequence). Trimming removed 5 bases from V and 7 bases from J; junction bases left unmatched: 15. The CDR3 has 16 residues.

This chain uses TRBV12-5 with TRBJ1-1; 8 nucleotides align to TRBD1. Germline V CDR1 and CDR2: LGHNT, FRNRAP. The CDR3 runs to 16 residues. The junction had 11 bases not matched to a gene; V was cut back by 6 bases and J by 2 bases. As DNA, the CDR3 is TGTGCTAGTGGCATGGTCCTAGGGACAGGCAACACTGAAGCTTTCTTT. It specifies CASGMVLGTGNTEAFF.